This T cell receptor beta chain derives from a study of shared clonotypes between healthy human individuals. Study observations and caveats: Investigators expected sequencing depth to affect clonotype sharing among donors.

A note on this clone: Antigen unknown.

Memory CD4+ cells were the fraction left after CD45RA+ naive selection. Profiling relied on immunoSEQ multiplex PCR, and the TCRdb table lists in-frame clones only, not all of them. The data hold about 2.4 million clones, with more than 85% observed a single time. The specimen was naive CD4+ T cells from PBMCs. Subset described: CD45RA+ positively selected. The receptor comes from a man aged 18-30 years in good health. Some clones in this sample may be carry-over from other donors' samples.

The CDR3 protein is CASSLQGDSYNEQFF. The CDR3 DNA is TGCGCCAGCAGCTTACAGGGGGATTCCTACAATGAGCAGTTCTTC. This sequence joins TRBV5-1 and TRBJ2-1; 8 bases align to TRBD1. With V trimmed by 2 bases and J by 1 base, 2 bases remained unmatched. CDR1 is SGHRS and CDR2 is YFSETQ in the germline V gene. The CDR3 has 15 residues.